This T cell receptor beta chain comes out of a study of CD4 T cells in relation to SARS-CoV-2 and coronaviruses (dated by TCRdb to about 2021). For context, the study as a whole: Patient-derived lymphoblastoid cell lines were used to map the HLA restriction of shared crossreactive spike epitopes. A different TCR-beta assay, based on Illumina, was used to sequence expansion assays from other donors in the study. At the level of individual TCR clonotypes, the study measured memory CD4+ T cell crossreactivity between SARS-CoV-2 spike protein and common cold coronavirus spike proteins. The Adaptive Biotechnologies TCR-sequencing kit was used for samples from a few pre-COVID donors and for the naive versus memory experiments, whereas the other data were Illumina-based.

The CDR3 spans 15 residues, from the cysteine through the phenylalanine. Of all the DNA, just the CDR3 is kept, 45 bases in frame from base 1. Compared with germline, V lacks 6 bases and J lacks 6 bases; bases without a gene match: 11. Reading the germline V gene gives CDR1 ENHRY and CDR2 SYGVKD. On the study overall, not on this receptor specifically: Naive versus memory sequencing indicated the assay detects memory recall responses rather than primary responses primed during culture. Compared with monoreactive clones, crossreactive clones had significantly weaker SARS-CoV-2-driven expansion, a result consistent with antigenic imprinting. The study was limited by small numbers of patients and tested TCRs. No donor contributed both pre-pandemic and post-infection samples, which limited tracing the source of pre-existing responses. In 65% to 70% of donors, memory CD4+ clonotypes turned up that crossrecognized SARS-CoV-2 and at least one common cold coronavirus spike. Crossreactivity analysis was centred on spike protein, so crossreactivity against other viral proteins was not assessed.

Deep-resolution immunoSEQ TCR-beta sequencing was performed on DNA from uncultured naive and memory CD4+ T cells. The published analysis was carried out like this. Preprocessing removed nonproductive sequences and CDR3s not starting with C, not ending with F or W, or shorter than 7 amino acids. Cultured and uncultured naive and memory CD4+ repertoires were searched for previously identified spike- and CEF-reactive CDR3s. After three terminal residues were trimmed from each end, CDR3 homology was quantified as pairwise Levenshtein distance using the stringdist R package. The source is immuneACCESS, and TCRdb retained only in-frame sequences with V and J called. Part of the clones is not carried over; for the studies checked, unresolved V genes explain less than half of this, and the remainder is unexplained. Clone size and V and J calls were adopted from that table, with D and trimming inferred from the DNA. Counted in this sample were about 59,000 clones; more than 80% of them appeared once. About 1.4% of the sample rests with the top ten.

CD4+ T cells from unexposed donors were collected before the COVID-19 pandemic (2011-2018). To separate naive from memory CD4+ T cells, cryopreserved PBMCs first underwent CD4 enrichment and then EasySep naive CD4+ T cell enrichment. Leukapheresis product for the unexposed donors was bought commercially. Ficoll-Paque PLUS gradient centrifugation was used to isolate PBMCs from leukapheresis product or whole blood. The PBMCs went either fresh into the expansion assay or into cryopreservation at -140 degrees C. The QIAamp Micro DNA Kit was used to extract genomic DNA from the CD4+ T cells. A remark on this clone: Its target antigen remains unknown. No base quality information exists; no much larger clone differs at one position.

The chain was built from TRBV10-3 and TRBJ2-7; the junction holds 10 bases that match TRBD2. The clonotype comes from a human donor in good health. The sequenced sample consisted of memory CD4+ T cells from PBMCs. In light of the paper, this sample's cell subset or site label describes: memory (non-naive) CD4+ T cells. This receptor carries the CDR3 CAIRPASGSSAEQYF. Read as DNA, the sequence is TGTGCCATCAGACCAGCTAGCGGGAGTTCCGCCGAGCAGTACTTC.